This TCR beta chain comes out of a study of shared clonotypes between healthy human individuals. Study observations and caveats: Exclusively blood specimens were collected; tissue repertoires likely differ.

CDR1 MNHNY and CDR2 SVGAGI come from the germline V gene (reference sequence). The CDR3 covers 10 residues. V shed 7 bases and J shed 7 bases, with 7 bases lying between them. Regarding this clone: Its specificity is not known.

Donation came from healthy HIV-negative adults that had no recent acute infections or vaccinations. Memory CD4+ cells were the fraction left after CD45RA+ naive selection. Some clones are missing from TCRdb's copy, which holds only in-frame ones; the method was immunoSEQ multiplex PCR. The table lists 950,000 to 1,100,000 clones, around 76% of them singletons, with approximately 1.5% in the top ten. The receptor was derived from a young man in good health. The rearrangement links TRBV6-6 to TRBJ1-2, with no clear D. Sequencing was done on a sample of memory CD4+ T cells sorted from blood. The sample's subset: CD45RA-negative fraction. CDR3 protein: CASKGSGYTF. DNA for the CDR3: TGTGCCAGCAAAGGGTCTGGCTACACCTTC.